The clone carrying this T cell receptor beta chain came up a few times. Via MiXCR, TCRdb re-called the RT-PCR reads, giving one row per CDR3 protein. The sample has a few hundred thousand distinct CDR3 sequences, around a fifth seen once; the top ten hold more than 8.5%. This specimen comes from a study of response to subunit inactivated influenza vaccine. Germline V lookup: CDR1 ENHRY, CDR2 SYGVKD. The CDR3 contains 13 residues. V lost 10 bases and J lost 0; bases outside the gene matches: 4. The source is a man aged 50 to 69 who received an inactivated influenza vaccine. J is TRBJ1-1 and V is TRBV10-3, with 8 bases matching TRBD1. The material was PBMCs from blood, obtained 21 months after vaccination. The CDR3 here is CATQQGVNTEAFF. The CDR3 bases are TGTGCCACCCAACAGGGGGTGAACACTGAAGCTTTCTTT.